The entry that follows covers one T cell receptor (beta chain) sequence. The sample originates from a study of blood T cell repertoires in COVID-19. Study information: T cells, B-cell-depleted T cells, or PBMCs provided the cDNA or gDNA that served as material.

Two negative PCRs, clearance, or symptom resolution had been documented for recovered Cohort 3 donors. The CDR3 totals 15 residues. Germline CDR1 and CDR2: SGHTA and FQGNSA. J was trimmed by 7 bases and V by 4 bases; bases with no gene match: 9. Measured with immunoSEQ multiplex PCR; TCRdb has only the in-frame clones, and not every one. Of hundreds of thousands of clones listed, roughly 84% are singletons. The chain links TRBV7-2 to TRBJ1-5; 8 nucleotides align to TRBD1. The sequencing input was PBMCs or T cells enriched from blood (not recorded which). This sequence was found in a woman in her 30s who had recovered from COVID-19. Here the CDR3 reads CASSSPGQEGQPQHF. For the CDR3, the DNA is TGTGCCAGCAGCTCGCCGGGACAGGAGGGGCAGCCCCAGCATTTT.